This T cell receptor (beta chain) comes out of a study of blood T cell repertoires in COVID-19. Study-level background: Sites in the United States, Italy and Spain provided acute and convalescent COVID-19 samples. In each case, the material was cDNA or gDNA derived from T cells, B-cell-depleted T cells, or PBMCs.

Seattle patient enrollment occurred during active infection, with longitudinal follow-up thereafter. Original data processing: The assay estimated nucleated cells by amplifying reference gene primers. Method: immunoSEQ multiplex PCR; TCRdb's copy keeps in-frame clones and lacks some. The V and J calls and clone size are taken from that table; D and trimming were inferred from the DNA. The sample includes about 200,000 clones, about 85% seen only once; the top ten take 10% to 13%. From germline, CDR1 is SNHLY and CDR2 FYNNEI. Losses at the gene ends were 4 bases for V and 5 bases for J; bases not matched to a gene: 5. CDR3 length: 14 residues.

This sequence originates from a woman in her forties or fifties with COVID-19, enrolled during active disease. V and J are TRBV2 and TRBJ2-5, with 9 positions matching TRBD2. Specimen: peripheral blood. The DNA for the CDR3 is TGTGCCAGCAGTGGGGCGGGGGGGCCGGAGACCCAGTACTTC. Protein sequence: CASSGAGGPETQYF.